The next 27 T cell receptor beta chains were all read from a single sample in a study of response to subunit inactivated influenza vaccine. TCRdb analysed the RT-PCR reads with MiXCR anew, one entry per CDR3 protein. The sample holds almost 600,000 distinct CDR3 sequences; about 14% are singletons and the top ten take approximately 12%. The sequencing here drew on PBMCs from blood, taken approximately 13 days after vaccination. These receptor sequences come from a man aged 50 or older who received an inactivated influenza vaccine.

The sample holds a few counts of this clonotype. This chain connects TRBV7-2 to TRBJ1-2, with unresolved D. The V gene lost 0 bases and the J gene lost 2 bases, with 7 bases spanning the gap. From germline, CDR1 is SGHTA and CDR2 FQGNSA. The CDR3 runs 14 residues. The CDR3 region has the DNA TGTGCCAGCAGCTTAGCAGTACTCAACTATGGCTACACCTTC. Translated: CASSLAVLNYGYTF.

The gene calls are TRBV28 and TRBJ1-4; no clear D gene. Deletions cut 3 bases from V and 5 bases from J, with 10 bases between. Germline V gene sequence: CDR1 MDHEN, CDR2 SYDVKM. CDR3 length: 14 amino acids. The CDR3 sequence is CASSFWTNNEKLFF. The CDR3, as DNA: TGTGCCAGCAGTTTCTGGACGAACAATGAAAAACTGTTTTTT.

V is TRBV20-1 and J is TRBJ2-3, with unresolved D. The CDR3 has 10 amino acids. Trimming left V 3 bases short and J 4 bases short, with 2 bases between. CDR1 and CDR2 (germline): DFQATT, SNEGSKA (reference sequence). The CDR3 bases are TGCAGTGCTAGGTCAGATACGCAGTATTTT. This gives the protein CSARSDTQYF.

This clonotype was picked up a small number of times. This chain joins TRBV28 and TRBJ2-2; D is undetermined. CDR3 length: 13 residues. With 5 bases removed from V and 2 bases from J, the gap between germline ends came to 6 bases. Germline V gene data show CDR1 as MDHEN and CDR2 as SYDVKM. The CDR3 protein is CASSQINTGELFF. For the CDR3, the DNA is TGTGCCAGCAGTCAGATTAACACCGGGGAGCTGTTTTTT.

The V and J genes are TRBV29-1 and TRBJ2-7; D unresolved. CDR3 length: 12 amino acids. Trimming cost V 3 bases and J 5 bases, with 11 bases left between them. Germline lookup yields CDR1 SQVTM and CDR2 ANQGSEA. CDR3 protein: CSVEKGSNEQYF. The CDR3 DNA reads as TGCAGCGTTGAGAAGGGTAGCAACGAGCAGTACTTC.

The chain employs TRBV7-9 and TRBJ2-3; D gene ambiguous. The ends were cut back, 4 bases at V and 2 bases at J, with 10 bases in the middle. This CDR3 comprises 14 residues. CDR1 and CDR2 from the germline V gene are SEHNR and FQNEAQ (reference sequence). The DNA for the CDR3 is TGTGCCAGCAGCTCAATTCGACCCACAGATACGCAGTATTTT. Residues: CASSSIRPTDTQYF.

The rearrangement uses TRBV20-1 and TRBJ2-7; tentative D call: TRBD1 (5 bases). V lost 5 bases, J lost 3 bases, and 17 bases lay in between. CDR3 length: 14 residues. The germline V gene has CDR1 DFQATT and CDR2 SNEGSKA (reference sequence). The CDR3 DNA sequence: TGCAGTGCTTGTAACAGGCGTGGTGTCTACGAGCAGTACTTC. Protein product: CSACNRRGVYEQYF.

This clonotype has more than one count but fewer than ten. The chain joins TRBV28 to TRBJ1-2, with unresolved D. Germline CDR1 is MDHEN and CDR2 is SYDVKM. The CDR3 covers 12 residues. V was trimmed by 3 bases and J by 7 bases, leaving 9 bases between them. CDR3 in amino acids: CASSLAYGGYTF. The DNA for the CDR3 is TGTGCCAGCAGTTTGGCTTATGGTGGCTACACCTTC.

This clonotype has at least ten counts. The rearrangement uses TRBV15 and TRBJ2-3; possibly TRBD2 for D (5 bases). The CDR3 runs 17 residues. V lost 0 bases and J lost 0, with 13 bases in between. Germline loops: CDR1 LNHNV, CDR2 YYDKDF (reference sequence). CDR3 protein: CATSRDPGVRSTDTQYF. The CDR3 nucleotides are TGTGCCACCAGCAGAGACCCCGGGGTGCGGAGCACAGATACGCAGTATTTT. Complete variable domain (other parts from reference TRBV15 and TRBJ2-3): DAMVIQNPRYQVTQFGKPVTLSCSQTLNHNVMYWYQQKSSQAPKLLFHYYDKDFNNEADTPDNFQSRRPNTSFCFLDIRSPGLGDTAMYLCATSRDPGVRSTDTQYFGPGTRLTVL.

This clonotype was counted between two and nine times. The chain links TRBV5-1 to TRBJ1-6; D is unclear. V lost 0 bases, J lost 6 bases, and 7 bases lay in between. Per germline, CDR1 SGHRS and CDR2 YFSETQ. This CDR3 is built from 14 residues. The CDR3 sequence: CASSLDGVNSPLHF. The CDR3 DNA follows: TGCGCCAGCAGCTTGGACGGTGTTAATTCACCCCTCCACTTT. The full variable domain, completed using reference TRBV5-1 and TRBJ1-6, is KAGVTQTPRYLIKTRGQQVTLSCSPISGHRSVSWYQQTPGQGLQFLFEYFSETQRNKGNFPGRFSGRQFSNSRSEMNVSTLELGDSALYLCASSLDGVNSPLHFGNGTRLTVT.

This clonotype has a handful of counts. This chain links TRBV6-5 with TRBJ2-1; 12 bases line up with TRBD2. Germline V gives CDR1 MNHEY, CDR2 SVGAGI. This CDR3 has 19 amino acids. V shed 0 bases, J shed 1 base, and the junction held 7 bases outside the gene matches. The CDR3 sequence: CASSYSPGLAGPSYNEQFF. The CDR3 DNA reads TGTGCCAGCAGTTACTCCCCCGGACTAGCGGGGCCGTCCTACAATGAGCAGTTCTTC.

This clonotype was detected ten times or more. The V gene is TRBV12-3 or TRBV12-4, the J gene TRBJ2-7, with no clear D. The CDR3 consists of 12 residues. V lost 3 bases and J lost 6, with 9 bases in between. CDR3 bases: TGTGCCAGCAGTTTGTCGGCTGGCGAGCAGTACTTC. It yields the protein CASSLSAGEQYF.

This clonotype was observed a handful of times. J is TRBJ1-1 and V is TRBV6-1, with D possibly matching TRBD1 (5 bases). The CDR3 runs 13 residues. V shed 10 bases and J shed 6 bases, with 18 bases lying between them. Germline V gives CDR1 MNHNS, CDR2 SASEGT. The CDR3 bases are TGTGCCACCACTACGGGGGAGAGAGCTGAAGCTTTCTTT. This gives the protein CATTTGERAEAFF.

V gene TRBV15 combines with J gene TRBJ2-1; tentatively, D is TRBD1 (5 bases). The CDR3 sequence is 15 residues long. CDR1 is LNHNV, CDR2 YYDKDF, per germline (reference sequence). Trimming pared 1 base from V and 4 bases from J, leaving 11 bases between. In DNA, the CDR3 is TGTGCCACCAGCAGAGTGCCAGGGCTGTACAATGAGCAGTTCTTC. Its translation: CATSRVPGLYNEQFF.

The V and J genes are TRBV28 and TRBJ2-1; perhaps D is TRBD1 or TRBD2 (5 bases each). The CDR3 is made up of 17 amino acids. V lost 3 bases to trimming and J lost 9 bases, with 24 bases between them. Germline V gives CDR1 MDHEN, CDR2 SYDVKM. The CDR3: CASSFLMLARYRSEQFF. The CDR3 region has the DNA TGTGCCAGCAGTTTTTTAATGTTAGCGAGGTACAGGAGTGAGCAGTTCTTC.

The chain is built from TRBV18 and TRBJ2-7; a possible D gene is TRBD2 (6 bases). Germline loops: CDR1 KGHSH, CDR2 LQKENI. V was pared by 1 base and J by 2 bases, with 9 bases between. This CDR3 comprises 14 residues. CDR3 protein: CASSPLAEAYEQYF. Here the CDR3 DNA reads TGTGCCAGCTCACCACTAGCGGAAGCCTACGAGCAGTACTTC.

This clonotype was counted between two and nine times. The chain combines TRBV11-2 with TRBJ2-2, with 7 bases aligning to TRBD1. The CDR3 spans 16 residues. Germline values: CDR1 SGHAT, CDR2 FQNNGV. After removal of 4 bases from V and 0 bases from J, the junction contained 5 bases not matched to a gene. The CDR3 region has the DNA TGTGCCAGCAGCTCTCAGACAGGGTCGAACACCGGGGAGCTGTTTTTT. Residues: CASSSQTGSNTGELFF.

In this sample, this clonotype turned up once. The germline gene is not matched at one end of the junction; a read error may be the cause. The chain couples TRBV7-2 to TRBJ1-2, with D perhaps matching TRBD1 (6 bases). This CDR3 is 12 amino acids long. Germline assignment: CDR1 SGHTA and CDR2 FQGNSA. In DNA, the CDR3 is TGTGCCAGCAGCTCGACCGGGACACCCGATGTCTTC. Its protein product is CASSSTGTPDVF.

This chain connects TRBV7-6 to TRBJ2-1; TRBD2 matches at 9 bases. The CDR3 is made up of 19 amino acids. Germline values: CDR1 SGHVS, CDR2 FNYEAQ. With 1 base clipped from V and 1 base from J, the junction kept 11 bases outside the gene matches. The chain's CDR3 is CASSLGRVEAGGSYNEQFF. The CDR3, as DNA: TGTGCCAGCAGCTTAGGGCGGGTCGAGGCGGGAGGGTCCTACAATGAGCAGTTCTTC. Complete variable domain (other parts from reference TRBV7-6 and TRBJ2-1): GAGVSQSPRYKVTKRGQDVALRCDPISGHVSLYWYRQALGQGPEFLTYFNYEAQQDKSGLPNDRFSAERPEGSISTLTIQRTEQRDSAMYRCASSLGRVEAGGSYNEQFFGPGTRLTVL.

The J gene is TRBJ1-5, the V gene TRBV12-3 or TRBV12-4; maybe TRBD1 (6 bases). The ends were cut back, 3 bases at V and 4 bases at J, with 10 bases in the middle. CDR3 length: 14 amino acids. The CDR3 DNA is TGTGCCAGCAGTTTTGCAGGGGAAAATCAGCCCCAGCATTTT. Translated: CASSFAGENQPQHF.

The chain uses TRBV5-6 and TRBJ1-2; 8 positions agree with TRBD1. Germline CDR1 SGHDT, CDR2 YYEEEE. The CDR3 spans 16 residues. V lost 0 bases, J lost 1 base, and 5 bases stayed unmatched. The CDR3 loop reads CASSLGQGLDNYGYTF. DNA of the CDR3: TGTGCCAGCAGCTTGGGACAGGGGCTTGATAACTATGGCTACACCTTC.

The V call is TRBV29-1, the J call TRBJ2-7, with D uncertain. V was shortened by 6 bases and J by 0 bases, with 15 bases between the two germline ends. Germline CDR1 is SQVTM and CDR2 is ANQGSEA. CDR3 size: 14 residues. CDR3: CSVSKPLSSYEQYF. The CDR3 nucleotides are TGCAGCGTCTCCAAGCCCCTTAGCTCCTACGAGCAGTACTTC.

The chain combines TRBV12-3 or TRBV12-4 with TRBJ2-3; 8 positions match TRBD2. CDR3 length: 15 amino acids. The J segment lost 5 bases and the V segment lost 4 bases, leaving 8 bases of the junction unmatched. CDR3 nucleotide sequence: TGTGCCAGCAGTTCCGCGGGGGGAGAACAAGATACGCAGTATTTT. This sequence encodes CASSSAGGEQDTQYF.

The V and J genes are TRBV28 and TRBJ2-1; 8 nucleotides align to TRBD1. This CDR3 is built from 15 residues. Germline V gene sequence: CDR1 MDHEN, CDR2 SYDVKM. Trimming took 7 bases from V and 9 from J; bases not matched to a gene: 14. The CDR3: CASTENGQGGGEQFF. CDR3 bases: TGTGCCAGCACCGAGAACGGACAGGGCGGTGGTGAGCAGTTCTTC.

This clonotype has a handful of counts. The V call is TRBV6-5, the J call TRBJ2-2; 11 nucleotides align to TRBD1. The V gene end was trimmed by 2 bases and the J gene end by 8 bases; junction bases not matched to a gene: 7. Germline V gene sequence: CDR1 MNHEY, CDR2 SVGAGI. The CDR3 consists of 16 residues. The DNA of the CDR3 is TGTGCCAGCAGTTACGGGGGGACAGGGGGAATGGGGGAGCTGTTTTTT. It is translated as CASSYGGTGGMGELFF.

This clonotype showed up just a few times. The V and J genes are TRBV20-1 and TRBJ2-7, with 8 bases lining up with TRBD2. Trimming at V came to 0 bases and at J to 3 bases, leaving 4 bases not matched to a gene. Germline V gene sequence: CDR1 DFQATT, CDR2 SNEGSKA (reference sequence). The CDR3 has 14 residues. CDR3 protein: CSARERGGIYEQYF. CDR3 bases: TGCAGTGCTAGAGAACGCGGGGGGATCTACGAGCAGTACTTC.

This rearrangement joins TRBV28 to TRBJ2-2; TRBD2 might be the D (6 bases). The CDR3 is made up of 15 amino acids. Germline V gives CDR1 MDHEN, CDR2 SYDVKM. V was trimmed by 4 bases and J by 5 bases, leaving 14 bases between them. CDR3 sequence: CASSSLGTVTGELFF. DNA of the CDR3: TGTGCCAGCAGTTCCCTCGGGACTGTGACCGGGGAGCTGTTTTTT. The variable domain in full, with the rest retrieved from reference TRBV28 and TRBJ2-2, is DVKVTQSSRYLVKRTGEKVFLECVQDMDHENMFWYRQDPGLGLRLIYFSYDVKMKEKGDIPEGYSVSREKKERFSLILESASTNQTSMYLCASSSLGTVTGELFFGEGSRLTVL.